These 20 T cell receptor beta chains originate from one sample sequenced in a study of cytomegalovirus exposure and HLA in healthy donors. Amplification used 60 Vbeta primers and 13 Jbeta primers. Clones were read by immunoSEQ multiplex PCR, and TCRdb kept only the in-frame ones, dropping some. The record lists more than 90,000 clones, of which the ten most abundant hold 6.5% to 7%. The specimen was PBMCs. These TCRs come from a man aged 35-49 years in good health and CMV-seropositive.

The chain uses TRBV5-1 and TRBJ1-2, with D tentatively TRBD1 (5 bases). The V gene's germline CDR1 is SGHRS and CDR2 YFSETQ. Trimming shortened V by 5 bases and J by 6 bases, and 17 bases separated the two germline ends. CDR3 length: 14 residues. CDR3 in amino acids: CASSLTGYSNGYTF. The CDR3 coding sequence is TGCGCCAGCAGTCTAACAGGTTACAGCAATGGCTACACCTTC.

This chain joins TRBV29-1 and TRBJ2-3, with 8 bases aligning to TRBD1. The CDR3 is made up of 14 amino acids. The germline gives CDR1 SQVTM, CDR2 ANQGSEA. V shed 2 bases and J 4 bases; nucleotides not matched to a gene: 5. DNA of the CDR3: TGCAGCGTTGAACCCCCAGGGGGCGCAGATACGCAGTATTTT. It specifies CSVEPPGGADTQYF.

The gene calls are TRBV19 and TRBJ1-1; tentative D call: TRBD1 (6 bases). CDR3 size: 12 residues. V was pared by 6 bases and J by 2 bases, with 7 bases between. Germline values: CDR1 LNHDA, CDR2 SQIVND (reference sequence). Here the CDR3 reads CASRDRNTEAFF. The CDR3 DNA follows: TGTGCCAGTAGGGACAGAAACACTGAAGCTTTCTTT.

The chain joins TRBV5-4 to TRBJ2-5; 9 nucleotides align to TRBD1. The trim removed 4 bases at V and 2 bases at J, leaving 6 bases unmatched. This CDR3 spans 15 amino acids. Germline lookup yields CDR1 SGHNT and CDR2 YYREEE (reference sequence). CDR3 protein: CASSLRQGDQETQYF. The CDR3 region has the DNA TGTGCCAGCAGCCTACGACAGGGGGATCAAGAGACCCAGTACTTC. The entire variable domain, with the rest obtained from reference TRBV5-4 and TRBJ2-5, is as follows: ETGVTQSPTHLIKTRGQQVTLRCSSQSGHNTVSWYQQALGQGPQFIFQYYREEENGRGNFPPRFSGLQFPNYSSELNVNALELDDSALYLCASSLRQGDQETQYFGPGTRLLVL.

The chain links TRBV28 to TRBJ2-5, with D tentatively TRBD2 (6 bases). The V gene lost 3 bases and the J gene lost 1 base, with 12 bases spanning the gap. There are 15 residues in the CDR3. Germline V gives CDR1 MDHEN, CDR2 SYDVKM. CDR3 sequence: CASSFGRGIQETQYF. The CDR3 DNA sequence: TGTGCCAGCAGTTTCGGGCGCGGGATCCAAGAGACCCAGTACTTC.

The chain employs TRBV10-3 and TRBJ2-5, with 8 bases lining up with TRBD1. The CDR3 sequence is 12 residues long. Germline trimming cut 10 bases from V and 2 bases from J; bases unmatched to any gene: 3. From germline, CDR1 is ENHRY and CDR2 SYGVKD. The CDR3 here is CATRQGQETQYF. The CDR3 nucleotides are TGTGCCACCAGACAGGGGCAAGAGACCCAGTACTTC.

The chain carries TRBV7-8 and TRBJ2-7; tentative D call: TRBD2 (6 bases). CDR3 length: 15 residues. The V end was cut by 1 base, the J end by 5 bases, with 15 bases between. CDR1 and CDR2 (germline): SGHVS, FQNEAQ. DNA for the CDR3: TGTGCCAGCAGCTTAGTCACGGGGGTAATGAACGAGCAGTACTTC. Amino acids: CASSLVTGVMNEQYF.

This sequence joins TRBV5-1 and TRBJ1-1, with 12 bases matching TRBD1. The CDR3 runs 15 residues. The trim removed 4 bases at V and 10 bases at J, leaving 11 bases unmatched. Germline CDR1 and CDR2: SGHRS and YFSETQ. The CDR3 reads CASSTGPGQGAVAFF. CDR3 DNA sequence: TGCGCCAGCAGCACCGGCCCGGGACAGGGGGCTGTAGCTTTCTTT.

This sequence joins TRBV6-6 and TRBJ2-5; D uncertain. This CDR3 has 11 residues. In germline, CDR1 is MNHNY, CDR2 SVGAGI (reference sequence). Deletions cut 4 bases from V and 4 bases from J, with 4 bases between. The CDR3 sequence is CASSFGETQYF. CDR3 sequence (DNA): TGTGCCAGCAGTTTCGGAGAGACCCAGTACTTC.

J is TRBJ2-1 and V is TRBV19, with 14 positions matching TRBD2. V gave up 5 bases and J gave up 3 bases; unmatched junction bases: 6. There are 17 residues in the CDR3. Germline V CDR1 and CDR2: LNHDA, SQIVND (reference sequence). CDR3 in DNA: TGTGCCAGTAGTTCGACTAGCGGGAGGGCGGTCTACAATGAGCAGTTCTTC. Residues: CASSSTSGRAVYNEQFF.

The rearrangement joins TRBV29-1 to TRBJ2-7; 8 positions match TRBD2. The germline V gene encodes CDR1 SQVTM and CDR2 ANQGSEA. V shed 4 bases and J 4 bases; nucleotides not matched to a gene: 24. CDR3 size: 19 residues. For the CDR3, the DNA is TGCAGCGTTGGGGGGGCAGGGCTCCTCGGGGCTAGCGGGCGTTACGAGCAGTACTTC. It translates to CSVGGAGLLGASGRYEQYF.

The chain uses TRBV10-3 and TRBJ2-1; D might be TRBD1 (5 bases). Trimming took 4 bases from V and 5 from J, leaving 12 bases between them. The CDR3 is 14 amino acids. CDR1 is ENHRY and CDR2 is SYGVKD in the germline V gene. The CDR3 coding sequence is TGTGCCATCAGTGTGGCAGGGTTTCACAATGAGCAGTTCTTC. As protein: CAISVAGFHNEQFF.

The rearrangement links TRBV7-9 to TRBJ2-3, with a possible D match to TRBD2 (6 bases). Germline lookup yields CDR1 SEHNR and CDR2 FQNEAQ (reference sequence). V was pared by 5 bases and J by 6 bases, with 15 bases between. The CDR3 runs 14 residues. The CDR3 here is CASSRGTSRDTQYF. In DNA form, the CDR3 reads TGTGCCAGCAGCCGAGGGACTTCCCGCGATACGCAGTATTTT.

Note on this clone: The same CDR3 is also encoded by other DNA sequences in this sample. CDR3 amino acids: CASSDGTSGSYEQYF. CDR3 DNA sequence: TGTGCCAGCAGCGATGGGACTAGCGGCTCCTACGAGCAGTACTTC. The genes are TRBV9 and TRBJ2-7, with 11 bases matching TRBD2. Germline loops: CDR1 SGDLS, CDR2 YYNGEE. V lost 3 bases, J lost 0 bases, and 2 bases stayed unmatched. The CDR3 covers 15 residues.

The chain combines TRBV19 with TRBJ2-2; D perhaps matches TRBD2 (6 bases). This CDR3 has 15 residues. Germline CDR1 LNHDA, CDR2 SQIVND (reference sequence). Trimming stripped 7 bases from V and 3 bases from J, with 15 bases between. CDR3: CASNPEGGYTGELFF. The CDR3 nucleotides read TGTGCCAGTAATCCGGAGGGTGGATACACCGGGGAGCTGTTTTTT.

This chain uses TRBV19 with TRBJ1-1, with D perhaps matching TRBD1 (5 bases). There are 14 residues in the CDR3. The germline gives CDR1 LNHDA, CDR2 SQIVND (reference sequence). V lost 7 bases, J lost 0 bases, and 12 bases lay in between. CDR3 coding DNA: TGTGCCAGTACCCGAAGGGGCATGAACACTGAAGCTTTCTTT. This translates into CASTRRGMNTEAFF.

The chain uses TRBV5-1 and TRBJ2-7, with TRBD2 identical over 7 bases. This CDR3 comprises 14 residues. Germline V CDR1 and CDR2: SGHRS, YFSETQ. V dropped 0 bases and J dropped 4; count of bases not matched to a gene: 4. CDR3 region: CASSLAWGGYEQYF. The DNA of the CDR3 is TGCGCCAGCAGCTTGGCTTGGGGGGGATACGAGCAGTACTTC.

V is TRBV5-1 and J is TRBJ2-7; 14 bases are shared with TRBD2. J was trimmed by 6 bases and V by 4 bases; bases with no gene match: 6. CDR1 is SGHRS, CDR2 YFSETQ, per germline. The CDR3 contains 15 residues. In nucleotides, the CDR3 is TGCGCCAGCAGCCAGCCGGGACTAGCGGGAGTCGAGCAGTACTTC. This translates into CASSQPGLAGVEQYF.

As regards this clone: This sample also contains other DNA sequences that code for the same CDR3. CDR3 region: CSGGQGDTGELFF. For the CDR3, the DNA is TGCAGCGGGGGACAGGGTGACACCGGGGAGCTGTTTTTT. The chain employs TRBV29-1 and TRBJ2-2; 9 nucleotides agree with TRBD1. CDR3 length: 13 residues. Trimming cost V 7 bases and J 3 bases; bases outside gene matches: 3. CDR1 is SQVTM and CDR2 is ANQGSEA in the germline V gene.

The chain is built from TRBV6-1 and TRBJ1-1; the D gene is possibly TRBD1 (5 bases). CDR3 length: 15 residues. The germline V and J ends were trimmed by 0 bases and 7 bases, with 15 bases remaining between them. Germline CDR1 reads MNHNS; CDR2 reads SASEGT. The DNA for the CDR3 is TGTGCCAGCAGTGAAGCGCTCTTTGGGGGGGGTGAAGCTTTCTTT. This encodes CASSEALFGGGEAFF.